These 4 T cell receptor beta chains came from one sample sequenced in a study. One entry per CDR3 protein, called by TCRdb with MiXCR from the RT-PCR reads. Of hundreds of thousands of distinct CDR3 sequences detected, 11% to 15% appear once; the ten largest clones hold 3.6%. The sequenced material came from memory CD4+ T cells from blood. These receptors were collected from a female donor in good health, serving as a healthy control.

This clonotype appeared a few times. CDR3 sequence: CASSLPGGNEKLFF. DNA for the CDR3: TGCGCCAGCAGCTTGCCAGGGGGGAATGAAAAACTGTTTTTT. V gene TRBV5-1 combines with J gene TRBJ1-4, with TRBD1 matching over 7 bases. Per germline, CDR1 SGHRS and CDR2 YFSETQ. The CDR3 has 14 amino acids. Unmatched junction bases numbered 2, after V lost 1 base and J lost 5 bases.

The table lists this clonotype with many counts. The J gene is TRBJ1-6, the V gene TRBV12-3 or TRBV12-4; maybe TRBD1 (6 bases). Trimming removed 4 bases from V and 6 bases from J, with 7 bases in between. This CDR3 spans 13 amino acids. This CDR3 reads CASSSGVNSPLHF. As DNA, the CDR3 is TGTGCCAGCAGTTCAGGGGTTAATTCACCCCTCCACTTT.

The rearrangement joins TRBV7-2 to TRBJ2-7, with TRBD1 matching over 9 bases. This CDR3 spans 12 amino acids. Germline-derived CDR1 and CDR2 are SGHTA and FQGNSA. The V segment lost 5 bases and the J segment 7 bases; nucleotides outside the gene matches: 3. For the CDR3, the DNA is TGTGCCAGCAGCGAAGGACAGGGGGAGCAGTACTTC. Protein product: CASSEGQGEQYF. Full variable domain (rest looked up from reference TRBV7-2 and TRBJ2-7): GAGVSQSPSNKVTEKGKDVELRCDPISGHTALYWYRQSLGQGLEFLIYFQGNSAPDKSGLPSDRFSAERTGGSVSTLTIQRTQQEDSAVYLCASSEGQGEQYFGPGTRLTVT.

This clonotype was counted ten times or more. The chain links TRBV6-1 to TRBJ2-7; tentatively, D is TRBD1 (6 bases). Germline CDR1 is MNHNS and CDR2 is SASEGT. With 7 bases removed from V and 1 base from J, the gap between germline ends came to 8 bases. The CDR3 is 12 amino acids. The CDR3 DNA reads TGTGCCAGCACAGGACAGTCCTACGAGCAGTACTTC. This encodes CASTGQSYEQYF.